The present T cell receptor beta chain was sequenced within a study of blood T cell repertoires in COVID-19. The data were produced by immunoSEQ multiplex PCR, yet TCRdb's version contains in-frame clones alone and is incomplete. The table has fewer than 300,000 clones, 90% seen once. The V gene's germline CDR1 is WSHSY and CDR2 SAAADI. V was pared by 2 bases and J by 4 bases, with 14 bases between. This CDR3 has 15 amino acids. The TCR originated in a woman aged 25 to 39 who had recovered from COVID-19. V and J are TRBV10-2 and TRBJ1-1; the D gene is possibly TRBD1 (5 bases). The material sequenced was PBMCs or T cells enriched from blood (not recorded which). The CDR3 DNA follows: TGCGCCAGCAGTGAGCCCCCGGGGGGAGGCACTGAAGCTTTCTTT. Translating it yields CASSEPPGGGTEAFF.